These T cell receptor beta chains were read from a single sample in a study of OX40 agonist ivuxolimab in advanced cancers. Assay: immunoSEQ multiplex PCR; the TCRdb copy retains only in-frame clones and omits some. The data hold fewer than 30,000 clones, with about 87% observed a single time. Here the sequenced sample was CD4+ or CD8+ T cells sorted from blood, taken in a trial of the OX40 agonist ivuxolimab. The source is an adult with an advanced solid tumor such as melanoma, head and neck, liver or kidney cancer. The CDR3 runs from the conserved cysteine through the conserved F or W. The D gene is left open where the match is weak. Part of the rows lack a size; the others show once, few, many or a class for expanded clones.

J,D,size,V,CDR3,DNA
TRBJ1-2,-,-,TRBV5-4,CASSHSDLGGYTF,TGTGCCAGCAGTCATTCGGACCTGGGAGGCTACACCTTC
TRBJ1-1,-,-,TRBV7-9,CASSSSRTASVEAFF,TGTGCCAGCAGCTCATCGCGGACGGCAAGCGTTGAAGCTTTCTTT
TRBJ1-1,-,-,TRBV28,CASSLAYRPSAFF,TGTGCCAGCAGCTTGGCCTACAGGCCGTCAGCTTTCTTT
TRBJ1-1,-,-,TRBV9,CASSVVGDPEAFF,TGTGCCAGCAGCGTAGTAGGGGATCCTGAAGCTTTCTTT
TRBJ2-1,-,-,TRBV20-1,CSASPGDEQFF,TGCAGTGCTAGTCCAGGTGACGAGCAGTTCTTC
TRBJ2-5,TRBD2,-,TRBV7-8,CASSPITSGARGPQETQYF,TGTGCCAGCAGCCCGATAACTAGCGGAGCGAGAGGGCCCCAAGAGACCCAGTACTTC
TRBJ2-3,TRBD2,-,TRBV7-6,CASSSGLAGGLDTQYF,TGTGCCAGCAGCTCCGGACTAGCGGGGGGTTTAGATACGCAGTATTTT
TRBJ1-1,-,-,TRBV28,CASSLFHPGWAARESTEAFF,TGTGCCAGCAGTTTATTCCACCCGGGTTGGGCTGCCAGGGAAAGCACTGAAGCTTTCTTT
TRBJ2-3,-,-,TRBV15,CATSRDSGSVADTQYF,TGTGCCACCAGCAGAGATAGTGGGAGTGTCGCAGATACGCAGTATTTT
TRBJ2-7,TRBD2,-,TRBV4-1,CASTYEAGGLAYEQYF,TGCGCCAGCACCTACGAGGCGGGGGGATTGGCCTACGAGCAGTACTTC
TRBJ1-1,-,-,TRBV6-5,CASRFSRAPNTEAFF,TGTGCCAGCAGGTTCTCGAGGGCCCCGAACACTGAAGCTTTCTTT
TRBJ1-5,-,-,TRBV28,CASRDFNQPQHF,TGTGCCAGCAGAGACTTCAATCAGCCCCAGCATTTT
TRBJ2-3,-,-,TRBV29-1,CSVEKGGSSADTQYF,TGCAGCGTTGAAAAGGGGGGCAGTTCGGCAGATACGCAGTATTTT
TRBJ2-3,TRBD2,-,TRBV5-6,CASSLFEAGGASTDTQYF,TGTGCCAGCAGCTTGTTTGAGGCGGGAGGGGCTAGCACAGATACGCAGTATTTT
TRBJ2-3,TRBD2,-,TRBV9,CASSALRGLAGGDTQYF,TGTGCCAGCAGCGCCCTAAGGGGACTAGCGGGGGGAGATACGCAGTATTTT
TRBJ2-2,TRBD1,-,TRBV9,CASSQTGANTGELFF,TGTGCCAGCAGCCAAACAGGGGCGAACACCGGGGAGCTGTTTTTT
TRBJ1-6,-,-,TRBV2,CASQMTVVVFSPLHF,TGTGCCAGCCAAATGACAGTGGTGGTCTTTTCACCCCTCCACTTT
TRBJ1-2,TRBD1,-,TRBV20-1,CSATPRGGYTF,TGCAGTGCTACCCCCAGGGGGGGCTACACCTTC
TRBJ2-3,TRBD2,-,TRBV11-2,CASSQRWGTSGTDTQYF,TGTGCCAGCAGCCAAAGATGGGGGACTAGCGGCACAGATACGCAGTATTTT
TRBJ2-3,-,-,TRBV5-4,CASRGLEGPDTQYF,TGTGCCAGCAGGGGACTCGAGGGCCCAGATACGCAGTATTTT
TRBJ1-1,TRBD1,-,TRBV11-3,CASSGWDRAGTEAFF,TGTGCCAGCAGCGGATGGGACAGGGCGGGAACTGAAGCTTTCTTT
TRBJ1-1,-,-,TRBV7-9,CASSLVSSFMVGYTEAFF,TGTGCCAGCAGCTTAGTTTCCTCCTTCATGGTGGGGTACACTGAAGCTTTCTTT
TRBJ2-3,TRBD2,-,TRBV9,CASSPHFRGGVADTQYF,TGTGCCAGCAGCCCCCATTTTCGCGGGGGGGTGGCAGATACGCAGTATTTT
TRBJ1-2,-,once,TRBV19,CASNPTATNYGYTF,TGTGCCAGTAACCCGACAGCCACCAACTATGGCTACACCTTC
TRBJ2-7,TRBD1,-,TRBV5-1,CASSEPQGDEQYF,TGCGCCAGCAGCGAGCCACAGGGGGACGAGCAGTACTTC
TRBJ2-3,-,-,TRBV7-9,CASSLPPPIRAHTDTQYF,TGTGCCAGCAGCTTACCTCCACCGATCCGAGCACACACAGATACGCAGTATTTT
TRBJ1-2,-,-,TRBV5-5,CASSLTVSNYGYTF,TGTGCCAGCAGCTTGACAGTGTCTAACTATGGCTACACCTTC
TRBJ2-3,TRBD2,-,TRBV27,CASSFGLAGDTQYF,TGTGCCAGCAGTTTCGGGCTAGCGGGGGATACGCAGTATTTT
TRBJ2-1,TRBD1,-,TRBV5-1,CASSLLPGTGNEQFF,TGCGCCAGCAGCCTCCTCCCCGGGACAGGAAATGAGCAGTTCTTC
TRBJ2-5,-,once,TRBV7-6,CASSQEATYQETQYF,TGTGCCAGCAGTCAAGAGGCGACGTACCAAGAGACCCAGTACTTC
TRBJ2-1,-,few,TRBV10-3,CAISVPARPPYNEQFF,TGTGCCATCAGTGTACCGGCTAGGCCCCCCTACAATGAGCAGTTCTTC
TRBJ1-1,-,once,TRBV7-9,CASSSGGANTEAFF,TGTGCCAGCAGCTCGGGGGGTGCGAACACTGAAGCTTTCTTT
TRBJ2-1,TRBD1,-,TRBV28,CASRSSTGGLSSSYNEQFF,TGTGCCAGCAGATCTAGTACAGGGGGCCTCTCGAGCTCCTACAATGAGCAGTTCTTC
TRBJ2-1,-,once,TRBV19,CASGYGEGEQFF,TGTGCCAGTGGGTACGGAGAGGGCGAGCAGTTCTTC
TRBJ2-5,-,-,TRBV5-6,CASSLRRLLQETQYF,TGTGCCAGCAGCTTGCGGAGACTACTTCAAGAGACCCAGTACTTC
TRBJ1-2,-,-,TRBV5-4,CASSPYSHSIPNYGYTF,TGTGCCAGCAGCCCCTACTCCCACTCCATCCCTAACTATGGCTACACCTTC
TRBJ2-7,-,-,TRBV7-9,CASSLAADITGHEQYF,TGTGCCAGCAGCTTAGCGGCCGACATCACCGGCCACGAGCAGTACTTC
TRBJ1-2,TRBD1,-,TRBV5-6,CASSPDRGRSYGYTF,TGTGCCAGCAGCCCGGACAGGGGACGGAGCTATGGCTACACCTTC
TRBJ2-1,-,-,TRBV9,CASSESGTIYNEQFF,TGTGCCAGCAGCGAGAGCGGCACTATATACAATGAGCAGTTCTTC
TRBJ2-1,TRBD2,-,TRBV9,CASSSPTSGPYNEQFF,TGTGCCAGCAGCTCCCCGACTAGCGGACCTTACAATGAGCAGTTCTTC
TRBJ2-2,-,-,TRBV25-1,CASSATGAYGELFF,TGTGCCAGCAGTGCAACCGGGGCTTACGGGGAGCTGTTTTTT
TRBJ2-1,TRBD1,-,TRBV28,CASTGTGKYNEQFF,TGTGCCAGCACAGGGACAGGGAAATACAATGAGCAGTTCTTC
TRBJ1-1,-,-,TRBV18,CASSPGVETEAFF,TGTGCCAGCTCACCGGGGGTCGAAACTGAAGCTTTCTTT
TRBJ2-1,-,once,TRBV9,CASRDGTLDNEQFF,TGTGCCAGCAGGGACGGGACACTAGACAATGAGCAGTTCTTC
TRBJ2-3,TRBD2,-,TRBV11-3,CASSLGRGGHTDTQYF,TGTGCCAGCAGCTTAGGTCGGGGGGGCCACACAGATACGCAGTATTTT
TRBJ2-7,-,-,TRBV4-2,CASSQESTGLSYEQYF,TGTGCCAGCAGCCAAGAGTCTACGGGACTCTCCTACGAGCAGTACTTC
TRBJ2-1,TRBD2,-,TRBV7-9,CASSLAGAGLAGNEQFF,TGTGCCAGCAGCTTAGCAGGGGCTGGACTAGCGGGAAATGAGCAGTTCTTC
TRBJ2-7,-,once,TRBV7-8,CASSLGGGAFYEQYF,TGTGCCAGCAGCTTAGGGGGCGGGGCCTTCTACGAGCAGTACTTC
TRBJ2-2,-,-,TRBV5-6,CASSRPSTGELFF,TGTGCCAGCAGCCGTCCCTCAACCGGGGAGCTGTTTTTT
TRBJ2-7,-,-,TRBV29-1,CSVEGGMDYEQYF,TGCAGCGTTGAAGGGGGGATGGACTACGAGCAGTACTTC
TRBJ2-5,-,few,TRBV7-6,CASSLYPGETQYF,TGTGCCAGCAGCTTATACCCTGGCGAGACCCAGTACTTC